This T cell receptor (beta chain) was sequenced for a study of blood T cell repertoires in COVID-19 (dated by TCRdb to 2018 to 2020). With regard to the full study: Samples covering the acute and convalescent phases of COVID-19 were provided by collaborators in the United States, Italy and Spain. Subjects who had been exposed to COVID-19, were actively infected with it, or had recovered from it provided the deeply sampled blood TCRbeta repertoires that made up the dataset. Samples came from the ongoing ImmuneRACE study (first 160 participants) plus 1,254 subjects from 6 global collaborators. The repertoires were released in a freely available public database meant as a resource for research on the immune response to SARS-CoV-2. Where available, HLA class I and class II types were obtained from metadata supplied by the sample provider rather than from assay-based typing. The prospective study material was composed of cDNA or gDNA derived from T cells, B-cell-depleted T cells, or PBMCs. Sample metadata almost always included a de-identified subject ID, COVID-19 status, age in years and sex.

The CDR3 starts with the cysteine, ends with the phenylalanine, and has 13 residues. Only the CDR3 DNA stays, 39 bases, in frame from base 1. A distance of 11 bases separates the germline ends of V and J, which lose 4 bases and 5 bases respectively. Looking up the germline V gene yields CDR1 SGHTA and CDR2 FQGNSA. What the work shows at the level of the full study, not this receptor alone: The amount of clinical and demographic metadata varied by source and participant and was provided uncurated.

Enrolling through a virtual design, the prospective study's participants ranged in age from about 18 to 89 years and lived across roughly 24 United States geographic areas. To assign participants to cohorts, the prospective study relied on clinical history that participants themselves reported in a screening survey and a study questionnaire. For ImmuneRACE Cohort 3, a participant was defined as recovered based on two consecutive negative NP/OP PCR tests, clearance by a healthcare professional, or resolution of symptoms. In the prospective study, whole blood, serum and a nasopharyngeal or oropharyngeal swab were collected from each participant by mobile phlebotomists. Prospective study participants could optionally give additional blood draws and questionnaires over an approximately 2-month period. Before DNA extraction, prospective study blood samples were shipped either frozen or at room temperature.

In this sample, this clone turned up once. The antigen it binds to is not known. No quality values exist for individual bases; no much larger clone is one base distant. TCRbeta CDR3 regions were amplified from genomic DNA by means of the immunoSEQ Assay, a bias-controlled multiplex PCR. The study's own analysis went as follows. The number of nucleated cells in each sample was estimated by amplification of reference gene primers within the assay. To quantify the absolute abundance of each unique TCRbeta CDR3 rearrangement, sequence reads were collapsed and filtered. For each sample, productive Simpson clonality was calculated by taking the square root of Simpson's diversity index across productive rearrangements. TCRdb holds this immuneACCESS table with in-frame rearrangements only. Some clones are missing; in checked studies, unresolved V genes explain under half, and the rest has no known cause. V, J and clone size were drawn from that table, and D and trimming were deduced from the DNA. The sample table shows around 300,000 clones, and approximately 91% are seen once. The biggest ten clones account for 1.5% to 2% of the sample.

This receptor chain uses TRBV7-2 and TRBJ1-2; TRBD1 might be the D gene, on 6 matching bases. The receptor comes from a woman between 35 and 50 years old who had recovered from COVID-19. The sample taken for sequencing was PBMCs or T cells enriched from blood (not recorded which). Read as DNA, the sequence is TGTGCCAGCAGCTCCCGAACAGGGTATGGCTACACCTTC. Its amino acids are CASSSRTGYGYTF.